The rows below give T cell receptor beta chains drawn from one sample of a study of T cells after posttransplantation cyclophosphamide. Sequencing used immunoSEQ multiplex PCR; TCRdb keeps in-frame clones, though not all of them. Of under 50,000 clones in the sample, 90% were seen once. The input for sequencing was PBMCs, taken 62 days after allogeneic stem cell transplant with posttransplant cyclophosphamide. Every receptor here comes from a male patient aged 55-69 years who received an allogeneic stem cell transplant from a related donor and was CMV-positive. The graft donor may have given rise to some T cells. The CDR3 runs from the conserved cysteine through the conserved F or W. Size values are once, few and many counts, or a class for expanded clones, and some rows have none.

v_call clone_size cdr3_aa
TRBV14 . CASSHPDVRSTDTQYF
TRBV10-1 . CASSDPLAGGYNEQFF
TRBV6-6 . CASAQITGGKATEAFF
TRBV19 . CAIKGLGTGGAGEAFF
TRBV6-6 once CASSYSKSGVTNEQFF
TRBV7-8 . CASKIRGRVNEQFF
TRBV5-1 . CASSLAFSDEQYF
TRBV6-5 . CASSYGRERAGELFF
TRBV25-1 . CASSEPGTNEQFF
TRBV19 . CASRGGIGTGVDTEAFF
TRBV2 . CASSAAGGTGELFF
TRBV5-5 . CASSPILDRGPGGYTF
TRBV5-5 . CASSRNREGAFF
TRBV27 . CASSLQANYGYTF
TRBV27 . CASSFRIGDSSTF